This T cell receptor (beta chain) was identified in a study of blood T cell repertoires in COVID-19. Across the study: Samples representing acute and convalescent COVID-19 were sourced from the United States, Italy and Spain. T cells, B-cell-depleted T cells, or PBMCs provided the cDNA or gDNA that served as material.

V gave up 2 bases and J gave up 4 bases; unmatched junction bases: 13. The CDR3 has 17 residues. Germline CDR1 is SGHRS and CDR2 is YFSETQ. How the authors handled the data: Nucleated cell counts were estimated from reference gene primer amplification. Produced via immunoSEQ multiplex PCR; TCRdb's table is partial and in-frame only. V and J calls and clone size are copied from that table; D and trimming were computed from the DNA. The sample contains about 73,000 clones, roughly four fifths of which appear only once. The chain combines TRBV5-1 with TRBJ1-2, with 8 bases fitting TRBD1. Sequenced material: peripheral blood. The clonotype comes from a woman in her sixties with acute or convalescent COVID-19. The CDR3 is CASSFIGRPGQVYGYTF. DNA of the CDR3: TGCGCCAGCAGCTTTATTGGTAGACCGGGACAGGTCTATGGCTACACCTTC.